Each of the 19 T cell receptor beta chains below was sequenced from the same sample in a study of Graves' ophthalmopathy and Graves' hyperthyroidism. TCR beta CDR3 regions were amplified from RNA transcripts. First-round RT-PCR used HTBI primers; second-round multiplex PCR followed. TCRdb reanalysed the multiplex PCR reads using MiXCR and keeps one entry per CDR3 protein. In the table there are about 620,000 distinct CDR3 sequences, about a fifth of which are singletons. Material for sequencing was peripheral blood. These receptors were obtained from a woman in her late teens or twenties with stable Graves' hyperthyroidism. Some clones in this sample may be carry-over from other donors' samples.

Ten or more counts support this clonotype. The CDR3 DNA is TGCAGCGTAGGGGAAGAACCGCAATACGAGCAGTACTTC. It encodes CSVGEEPQYEQYF. The chain uses TRBV29-1 and TRBJ2-7; possibly TRBD1 for D (5 bases). From germline, CDR1 is SQVTM and CDR2 ANQGSEA. The CDR3 has 13 amino acids. V shed 6 bases and J shed 4 bases, with 16 bases lying between them.

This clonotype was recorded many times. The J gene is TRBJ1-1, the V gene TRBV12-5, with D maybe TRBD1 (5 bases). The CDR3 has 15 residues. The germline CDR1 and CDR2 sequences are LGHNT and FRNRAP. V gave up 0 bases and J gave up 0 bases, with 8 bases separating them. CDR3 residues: CASGLVRGLNTEAFF. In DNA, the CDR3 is TGTGCTAGTGGTTTGGTAAGGGGACTGAACACTGAAGCTTTCTTT.

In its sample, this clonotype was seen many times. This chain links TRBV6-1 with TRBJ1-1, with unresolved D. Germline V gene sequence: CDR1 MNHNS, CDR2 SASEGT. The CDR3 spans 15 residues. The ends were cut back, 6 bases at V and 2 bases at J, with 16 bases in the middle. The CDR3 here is CASRKGATPNTEAFF. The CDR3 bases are TGTGCCAGCAGAAAGGGAGCGACGCCAAACACTGAAGCTTTCTTT.

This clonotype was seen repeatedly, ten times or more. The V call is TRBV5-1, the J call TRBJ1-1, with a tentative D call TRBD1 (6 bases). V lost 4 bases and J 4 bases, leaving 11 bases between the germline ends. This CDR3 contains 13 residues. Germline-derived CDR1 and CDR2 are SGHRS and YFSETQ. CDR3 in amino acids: CASSPTGSTEAFF. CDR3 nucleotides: TGCGCCAGCAGCCCTACAGGGTCCACTGAAGCTTTCTTT.

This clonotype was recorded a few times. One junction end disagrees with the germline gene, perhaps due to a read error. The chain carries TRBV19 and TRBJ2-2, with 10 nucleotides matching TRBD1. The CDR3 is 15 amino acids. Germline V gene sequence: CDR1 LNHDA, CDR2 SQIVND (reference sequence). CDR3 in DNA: TGTACCAGTAGACAGGGGGCGCGTGACACCGGGGAGCTGTTTTTT. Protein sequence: CTSRQGARDTGELFF.

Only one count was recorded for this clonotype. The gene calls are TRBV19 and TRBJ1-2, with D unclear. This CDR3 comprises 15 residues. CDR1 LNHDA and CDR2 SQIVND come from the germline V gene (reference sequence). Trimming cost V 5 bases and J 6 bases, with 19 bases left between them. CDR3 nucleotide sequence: TGTGCCAGTAGTCCCGCGGGCAGGTGGTTTCATGGCTACACCTTC. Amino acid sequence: CASSPAGRWFHGYTF.

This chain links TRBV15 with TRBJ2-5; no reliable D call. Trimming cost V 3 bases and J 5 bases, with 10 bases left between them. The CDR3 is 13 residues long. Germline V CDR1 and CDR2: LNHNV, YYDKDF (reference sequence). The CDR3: CATSRGSRETQYF. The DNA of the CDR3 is TGTGCCACCAGCAGGGGTTCGAGGGAGACCCAGTACTTC.

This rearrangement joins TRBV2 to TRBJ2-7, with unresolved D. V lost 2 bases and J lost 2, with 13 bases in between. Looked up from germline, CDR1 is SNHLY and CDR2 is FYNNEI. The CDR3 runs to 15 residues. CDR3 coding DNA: TGTGCCAGCAGTGAATTTCCGTCCGCTGCCTACGAGCAGTACTTC. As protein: CASSEFPSAAYEQYF.

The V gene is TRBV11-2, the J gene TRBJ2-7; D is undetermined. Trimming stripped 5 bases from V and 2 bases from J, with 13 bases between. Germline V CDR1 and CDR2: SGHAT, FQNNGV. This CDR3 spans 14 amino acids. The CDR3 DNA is TGTGCCAGCAGCCCCGCTTGGGCCCCCTACGAGCAGTACTTC. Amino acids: CASSPAWAPYEQYF.

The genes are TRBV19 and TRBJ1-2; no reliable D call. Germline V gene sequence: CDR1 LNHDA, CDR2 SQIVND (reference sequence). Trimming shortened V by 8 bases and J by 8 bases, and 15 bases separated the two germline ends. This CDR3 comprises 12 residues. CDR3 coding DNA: TGTGCCAGTCGATCGCCCCTCGGGGGCTACACCTTC. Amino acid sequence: CASRSPLGGYTF.

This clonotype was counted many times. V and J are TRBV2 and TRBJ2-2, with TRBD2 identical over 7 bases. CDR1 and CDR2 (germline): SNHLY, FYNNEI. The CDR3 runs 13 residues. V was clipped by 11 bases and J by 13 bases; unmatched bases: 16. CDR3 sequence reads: CAAEFAGGGGLFF. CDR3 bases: TGTGCCGCCGAGTTTGCTGGCGGGGGAGGGCTGTTTTTT.

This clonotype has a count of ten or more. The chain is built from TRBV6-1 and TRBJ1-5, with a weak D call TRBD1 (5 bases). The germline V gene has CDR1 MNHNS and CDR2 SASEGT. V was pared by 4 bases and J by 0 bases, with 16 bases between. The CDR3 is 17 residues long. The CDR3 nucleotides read TGTGCCAGCAGTGGGGTCAGGCGGGGGGGTAGCAATCAGCCCCAGCATTTT. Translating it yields CASSGVRRGGSNQPQHF.

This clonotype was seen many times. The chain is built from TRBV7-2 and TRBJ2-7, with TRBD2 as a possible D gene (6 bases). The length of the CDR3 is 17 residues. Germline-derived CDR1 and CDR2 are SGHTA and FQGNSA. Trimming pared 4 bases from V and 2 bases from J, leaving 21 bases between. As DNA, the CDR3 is TGTGCCAGCAGCTCACCTCGCCGGGCGGGGTCGACCTACGAGCAGTACTTC. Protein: CASSSPRRAGSTYEQYF.

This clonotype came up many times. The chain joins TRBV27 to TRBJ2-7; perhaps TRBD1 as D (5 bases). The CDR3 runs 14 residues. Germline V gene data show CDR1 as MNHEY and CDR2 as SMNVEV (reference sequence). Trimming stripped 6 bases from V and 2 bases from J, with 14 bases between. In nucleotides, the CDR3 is TGTGCCAGCAGCCCTAGTTGGGGCGCCTACGAGCAGTACTTC. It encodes CASSPSWGAYEQYF.

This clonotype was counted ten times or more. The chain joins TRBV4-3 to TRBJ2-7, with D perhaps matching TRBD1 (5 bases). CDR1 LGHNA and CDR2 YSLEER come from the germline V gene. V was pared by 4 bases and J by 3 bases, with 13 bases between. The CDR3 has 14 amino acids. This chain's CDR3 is CASSLRVGDYEQYF. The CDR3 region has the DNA TGCGCCAGCAGCCTGAGAGTAGGGGACTACGAGCAGTACTTC.

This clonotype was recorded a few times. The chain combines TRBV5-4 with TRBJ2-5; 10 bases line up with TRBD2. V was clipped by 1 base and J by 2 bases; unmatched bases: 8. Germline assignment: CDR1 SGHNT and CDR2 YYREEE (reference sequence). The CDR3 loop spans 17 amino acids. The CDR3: CASSLTSSGGRQETQYF. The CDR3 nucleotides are TGTGCCAGCAGCTTGACTTCTAGCGGGGGAAGACAAGAGACCCAGTACTTC.

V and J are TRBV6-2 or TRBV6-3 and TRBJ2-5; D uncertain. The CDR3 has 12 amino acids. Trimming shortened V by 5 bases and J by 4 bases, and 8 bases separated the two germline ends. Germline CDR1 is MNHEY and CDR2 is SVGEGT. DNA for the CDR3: TGTGCCAGCAGTGTGATCCGAGAGACCCAGTACTTC. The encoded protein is CASSVIRETQYF.

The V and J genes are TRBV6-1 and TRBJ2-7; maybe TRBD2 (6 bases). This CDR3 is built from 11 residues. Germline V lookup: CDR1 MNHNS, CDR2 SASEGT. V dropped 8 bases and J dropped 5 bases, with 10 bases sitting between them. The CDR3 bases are TGTGCCAGCCATCGGGGGAACGAGCAGTACTTC. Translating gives CASHRGNEQYF.

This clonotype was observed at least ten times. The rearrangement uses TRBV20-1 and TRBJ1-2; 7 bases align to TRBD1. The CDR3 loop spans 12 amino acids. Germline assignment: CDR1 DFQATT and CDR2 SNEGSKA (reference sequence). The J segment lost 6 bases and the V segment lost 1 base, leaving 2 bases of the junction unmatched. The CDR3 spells CSARGQGNGYTF. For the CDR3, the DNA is TGCAGTGCTAGAGGACAGGGTAATGGCTACACCTTC.